A selection of T cell receptor beta chains follows, all from one sample in a study of OX40 agonist ivuxolimab in advanced cancers. Produced via immunoSEQ multiplex PCR; TCRdb's table is partial and in-frame only. The profile covers about 100,000 clones, with 86% appearing a single time and more than 5.5% taken by the ten largest. Sequences were derived from CD4+ or CD8+ T cells sorted from blood, sampled in a trial of the OX40 agonist ivuxolimab. These TCRs come from an adult with an advanced solid tumor such as melanoma, head and neck, liver or kidney cancer. The CDR3 runs from the conserved cysteine through the conserved F or W. The D gene is left open where the match is weak. Clone size is shown for a subset of rows, as once, few, many or a class of expanded clone.

CDR3	DNA	J	D	size	V
CASSFLMGYEQYF	TGTGCCAGCAGCTTTCTAATGGGGTACGAGCAGTACTTC	TRBJ2-7	NA	NA	TRBV7-2
CASSRQGIGQPQHF	TGTGCCAGCAGTAGACAGGGAATAGGTCAGCCCCAGCATTTT	TRBJ1-5	TRBD1	once	TRBV6-1
CASSGRDRNQPQHF	TGTGCCAGCAGCGGCCGGGACAGGAATCAGCCCCAGCATTTT	TRBJ1-5	TRBD1	NA	TRBV7-8
CASSTGGGGNQPQHF	TGTGCCAGCTCAACCGGGGGTGGGGGCAATCAGCCCCAGCATTTT	TRBJ1-5	NA	once	TRBV18
CASSDGGFATEAFF	TGTGCCAGCAGTGATGGAGGGTTTGCCACTGAAGCTTTCTTT	TRBJ1-1	NA	NA	TRBV6-1
CASSRTMGGPNTGELFF	TGCGCCAGCTCAAGAACGATGGGGGGCCCGAACACCGGGGAGCTGTTTTTT	TRBJ2-2	NA	NA	TRBV4-1
CASGRGGYEQYF	TGTGCCAGCGGCCGAGGAGGTTACGAGCAGTACTTC	TRBJ2-7	NA	NA	TRBV6-1
CASSTQGNTEAFF	TGTGCCAGCAGCACACAGGGGAACACTGAAGCTTTCTTT	TRBJ1-1	NA	NA	TRBV7-8
CASSSGAGQFF	TGTGCCAGCAGCTCGGGGGCGGGGCAGTTCTTC	TRBJ2-1	NA	NA	TRBV7-3
CASSEAGRDEQYF	TGCGCCAGCAGTGAGGCCGGGAGGGACGAGCAGTACTTC	TRBJ2-7	TRBD2	NA	TRBV10-1
CASRRDFSSYEQYF	TGTGCCAGCAGGCGGGACTTTAGCTCCTACGAGCAGTACTTC	TRBJ2-7	NA	once	TRBV27
CASSQASGGMNEQFF	TGCGCCAGCAGCCAAGCTAGCGGGGGGATGAATGAGCAGTTCTTC	TRBJ2-1	TRBD2	NA	TRBV4-1
CASKRQGSNQPQHF	TGTGCCAGCAAGCGACAGGGGTCCAATCAGCCCCAGCATTTT	TRBJ1-5	TRBD1	NA	TRBV6-5
CASSLVSGPGGTDTQYF	TGCGCCAGCAGCTTGGTTAGCGGGCCTGGGGGCACAGATACGCAGTATTTT	TRBJ2-3	TRBD2	once	TRBV5-1
CASSQELGLAEARYEQYF	TGCGCCAGCAGCCAAGAGTTAGGACTAGCGGAAGCCCGCTACGAGCAGTACTTC	TRBJ2-7	TRBD2	NA	TRBV4-1
CASSYSIMGGTYEQYF	TGTGCCAGCAGTTACTCGATAATGGGTGGGACCTACGAGCAGTACTTC	TRBJ2-7	NA	once	TRBV6-5
CASSRERASNQPQHF	TGTGCCAGCAGCCGCGAGAGGGCTAGCAATCAGCCCCAGCATTTT	TRBJ1-5	NA	NA	TRBV2
CASSIIGTGGREQYF	TGTGCCAGTAGTATTATCGGGACAGGGGGTAGAGAGCAGTACTTC	TRBJ2-7	TRBD1	NA	TRBV19
CASSIASRRDSNYGYTF	TGTGCCAGTAGTATAGCCTCACGCCGGGACAGTAACTATGGCTACACCTTC	TRBJ1-2	TRBD1	NA	TRBV19
CATSRGLGLAGTPYNEQFF	TGTGCCACCAGCAGAGGGCTCGGACTAGCGGGAACCCCCTACAATGAGCAGTTCTTC	TRBJ2-1	TRBD2	NA	TRBV15
CASSPPIFPGGGLLETQYF	TGTGCCAGCAGCCCACCTATTTTTCCGGGGGGAGGTTTACTAGAGACCCAGTACTTC	TRBJ2-5	NA	NA	TRBV21-1
CASSYLQTTTGNTIYF	TGTGCCAGCAGTTACCTACAGACTACTACTGGAAACACCATATATTTT	TRBJ1-3	NA	NA	TRBV6-5
CASSGSSYNEQFF	TGTGCCAGCAGCGGGTCCTCCTACAATGAGCAGTTCTTC	TRBJ2-1	NA	once	TRBV11-3
CASSTLGGYTEAFF	TGTGCCAGTAGTACCCTGGGGGGGTACACTGAAGCTTTCTTT	TRBJ1-1	NA	NA	TRBV19
CASTLAGGNSGELFF	TGTGCCAGCACCCTAGCGGGGGGGAATAGCGGGGAGCTGTTTTTT	TRBJ2-2	TRBD2	once	TRBV5-5
CAKGGGDPFNQPQHF	TGTGCCAAGGGAGGGGGGGATCCCTTCAATCAGCCCCAGCATTTT	TRBJ1-5	NA	NA	TRBV14
CASSQDPGLAAQGVHEQYF	TGTGCCAGCAGCCAAGATCCGGGGCTAGCGGCCCAAGGAGTCCACGAGCAGTACTTC	TRBJ2-7	TRBD2	NA	TRBV4-2
CASRAGYSTDTQYF	TGTGCCAGCAGGGCGGGATATAGCACAGATACGCAGTATTTT	TRBJ2-3	NA	NA	TRBV27
CASSNKLNTEAFF	TGTGCCAGCAGTAACAAGCTTAACACTGAAGCTTTCTTT	TRBJ1-1	NA	NA	TRBV6-6
CASSISGWGNTEAFF	TGTGCCAGTAGTATCTCAGGGTGGGGTAACACTGAAGCTTTCTTT	TRBJ1-1	NA	NA	TRBV19
CASSSRQGRNTGELFF	TGTGCCAGTAGCAGCAGACAGGGTCGCAACACCGGGGAGCTGTTTTTT	TRBJ2-2	TRBD1	NA	TRBV19
CASSSFGLTTGELFF	TGTGCCAGCAGTTCTTTCGGACTAACCACCGGGGAGCTGTTTTTT	TRBJ2-2	NA	NA	TRBV27
CASSGGEGAGELFF	TGTGCCAGCAGTGGTGGCGAGGGGGCCGGGGAGCTGTTTTTT	TRBJ2-2	NA	NA	TRBV6-1
CASSLVGPDTQYF	TGTGCCAGCAGCTTGGTGGGGCCAGATACGCAGTATTTT	TRBJ2-3	NA	NA	TRBV7-2
CASSLSRYEQYF	TGTGCCAGCAGCTTATCTCGCTACGAGCAGTACTTC	TRBJ2-7	NA	NA	TRBV7-9
CASSPFDRSTEAFF	TGTGCCAGCAGCCCCTTTGACAGGTCCACTGAAGCTTTCTTT	TRBJ1-1	NA	few	TRBV14
CASSLDLAGDGNTIYF	TGTGCCAGCAGCTTGGATTTGGCAGGGGATGGAAACACCATATATTTT	TRBJ1-3	NA	NA	TRBV5-6
CASSAIQGPGAFF	TGTGCCAGCAGTGCAATACAGGGCCCCGGGGCTTTCTTT	TRBJ1-1	NA	few	TRBV6-1
CASSLAGAFYNEQFF	TGTGCCAGCAGCTTAGCGGGGGCTTTCTACAATGAGCAGTTCTTC	TRBJ2-1	NA	NA	TRBV7-8
CASSPQGAAYNEQFF	TGTGCCAGCTCGCCCCAGGGGGCCGCCTACAATGAGCAGTTCTTC	TRBJ2-1	TRBD1	NA	TRBV7-3
CASSLIGTGVNGYTF	TGTGCCAGCAGCTTAATTGGGACAGGGGTTAATGGCTACACCTTC	TRBJ1-2	TRBD1	NA	TRBV7-9
CASSWDRANSPLHF	TGTGCCAGCAGTTGGGACAGGGCTAATTCACCCCTCCACTTT	TRBJ1-6	TRBD1	NA	TRBV6-5
CASLRTMEQYF	TGTGCCAGTCTTCGGACCATGGAGCAGTACTTC	TRBJ2-7	NA	few	TRBV25-1
CSVIPRGWGHTEAFF	TGCAGCGTTATCCCAAGAGGGTGGGGGCACACTGAAGCTTTCTTT	TRBJ1-1	NA	once	TRBV29-1
CASSPLGGRGNTIYF	TGTGCCAGCAGCCCCCTTGGGGGAAGGGGAAACACCATATATTTT	TRBJ1-3	NA	NA	TRBV14
CASSSNRGQAFF	TGTGCCAGCAGCTCAAACAGGGGGCAAGCTTTCTTT	TRBJ1-1	TRBD1	few	TRBV7-9
CASSLMGYPRGQYF	TGTGCCAGCAGCTTGATGGGCTACCCTAGGGGGCAGTACTTC	TRBJ2-7	NA	NA	TRBV5-6
CASKLGDTQYF	TGTGCCAGCAAACTAGGAGATACGCAGTATTTT	TRBJ2-3	NA	NA	TRBV25-1
CASSLAGNTEAFF	TGTGCCAGCAGCCTCGCGGGGAACACTGAAGCTTTCTTT	TRBJ1-1	NA	NA	TRBV7-9
CASSRYNEQFF	TGTGCCAGCAGCCGTTACAATGAGCAGTTCTTC	TRBJ2-1	NA	NA	TRBV14
CASSLAGTVSYEQFF	TGTGCCAGCAGCTTAGCGGGGACAGTAAGCTATGAGCAGTTCTTC	TRBJ2-1	TRBD1	NA	TRBV11-3
CASSTLRGEQFF	TGTGCCAGTAGCACCCTGAGAGGTGAGCAGTTCTTC	TRBJ2-1	NA	NA	TRBV19
CASSPVGVLSTPLHF	TGTGCCAGCAGCCCAGTGGGGGTCCTTTCGACACCCCTCCACTTT	TRBJ1-6	NA	NA	TRBV6-6
CAWEGGENQPQHF	TGTGCCTGGGAAGGGGGCGAGAATCAGCCCCAGCATTTT	TRBJ1-5	TRBD1	NA	TRBV30
CASNLGGAGSPLHF	TGTGCCAGCAACCTAGGGGGCGCAGGTTCACCCCTCCACTTT	TRBJ1-6	TRBD1	few	TRBV2
CASSPSNSPLHF	TGTGCCAGCTCACCGAGTAATTCACCCCTCCACTTT	TRBJ1-6	NA	few	TRBV18
CASSLWGREDYGYTF	TGTGCCAGCAGCTTATGGGGCAGGGAGGACTATGGCTACACCTTC	TRBJ1-2	NA	NA	TRBV5-4
CSVVLAGLQETQYF	TGCAGCGTTGTATTAGCGGGCCTCCAAGAGACCCAGTACTTC	TRBJ2-5	TRBD2	NA	TRBV29-1
CASSSQGRTEAFF	TGTGCCAGCAGCTCACAGGGTCGGACTGAAGCTTTCTTT	TRBJ1-1	NA	NA	TRBV11-3
CASSFMDRLAREQFF	TGTGCCAGCAGCTTCATGGACCGACTGGCTCGGGAGCAGTTCTTC	TRBJ2-1	NA	NA	TRBV5-6